A single T cell receptor (beta chain) is shown here with its context. Its cognate antigen is unknown. The sample originates from a study of vaccination effects on CD4 cells after COVID-19. Across the study: Following the second dose by a median of 72 days, the post-vaccine samples were obtained.

TCRdb's copy holds only in-frame clones and misses some; the assay was immunoSEQ multiplex PCR. Counted here are about 31,000 clones, over 60% occurring once; the ten biggest clones make up approximately 8.2%. Within the ViraFEST assay, antigen-specific CD4+ T cells underwent expansion with viral peptide pools prior to sequencing. Upon completion of around eleven days in culture, CD4+ T cells were isolated. Two-dose BNT162b2 or mRNA-1273 vaccination was given to participants. Fresh IL-2-containing medium replaced half the medium on days 3 and 7. The sequence was obtained from a human donor who received a COVID-19 vaccine. Sequencing used CD4+ T cells from PBMCs cultured with SARS-CoV-2 spike peptides, obtained after COVID-19 vaccination.

The CDR3, as DNA: TGTGCCTGGAGTTTGGGCGGGACAGGCGGTTGGGATGAGCAGTTCTTC. Encoded protein: CAWSLGGTGGWDEQFF. The rearrangement joins TRBV30 to TRBJ2-1; TRBD1 matches 8 bases. Trimming took 2 bases from V and 8 from J; bases not matched to a gene: 14. Germline V CDR1 and CDR2: GTSNPN, SVGIG (reference sequence). The CDR3 loop spans 16 amino acids.